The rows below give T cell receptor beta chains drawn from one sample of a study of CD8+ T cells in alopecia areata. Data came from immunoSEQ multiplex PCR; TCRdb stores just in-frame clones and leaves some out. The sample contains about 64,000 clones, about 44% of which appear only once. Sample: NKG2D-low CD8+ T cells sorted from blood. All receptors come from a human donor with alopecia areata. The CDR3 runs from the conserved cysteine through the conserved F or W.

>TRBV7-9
CASSLGTDTQYF
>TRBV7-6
CASSSRGGLNTEAFF
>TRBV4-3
CASSLDSSGAYEQYF
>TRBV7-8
CASSLGGPGGGYGYTF
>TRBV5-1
CASSMGYNEQFF
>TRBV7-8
CASSSRREGRNEQFF
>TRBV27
CASSGRGARDTQYF
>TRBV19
CASSPQGWGYEQYF
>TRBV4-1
CASSQSGTSTLEQYF
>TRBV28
CASSTGWDRTYTEAFF
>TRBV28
CASSLGRVKKETQYF
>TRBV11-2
CASSLVTDTQYF
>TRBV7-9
CASSLIGSYNEQFF
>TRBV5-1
CASSLEDRAQETQYF
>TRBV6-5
CASSRGTGRQETQYF
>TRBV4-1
CASSQDEFSPSGYTF
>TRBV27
CASSLSVNTGELFF
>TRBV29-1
CSVETDRGGQYF
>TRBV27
CASSLQDSSPSIYNEQFF
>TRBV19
CASSHPLRSNIQYF
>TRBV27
CASRTLAGQETQYF
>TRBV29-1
CSVQGTNYGYTF
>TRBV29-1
CSGTGTGTYEQYF
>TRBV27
CASSYGRAETQYF
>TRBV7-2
CASSWTGQSNQPQHF
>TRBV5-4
CASSRAGGGGEQYF
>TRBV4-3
CASSHGQGDNYGYTF
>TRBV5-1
CASSPGSYNEQFF
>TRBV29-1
CSVPAGGFVGAGELFF
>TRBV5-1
CASSLMGGQETQYF
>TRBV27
CASSPSGERRGDTQYF
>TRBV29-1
CSVEDSTSGSTYEQYF
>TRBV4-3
CASSQAWGENTEAFF
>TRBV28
CASRLGTPSYNEQFF
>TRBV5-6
CASSLASTRKQYF
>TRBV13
CASSSIRGTAGETQYF
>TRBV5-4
CASSLEGSGSYEQYF